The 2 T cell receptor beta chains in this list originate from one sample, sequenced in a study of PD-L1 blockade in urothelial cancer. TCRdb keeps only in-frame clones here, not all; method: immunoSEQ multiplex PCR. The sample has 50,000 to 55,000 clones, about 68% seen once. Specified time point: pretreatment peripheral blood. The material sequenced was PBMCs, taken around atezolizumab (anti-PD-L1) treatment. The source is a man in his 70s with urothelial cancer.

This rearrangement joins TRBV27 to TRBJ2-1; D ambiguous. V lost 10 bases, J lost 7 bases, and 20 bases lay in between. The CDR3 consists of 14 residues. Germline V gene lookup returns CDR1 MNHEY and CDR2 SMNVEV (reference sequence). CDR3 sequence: CATCPRLGYNEQFF. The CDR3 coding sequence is TGTGCCACCTGCCCCCGACTCGGTTATAATGAGCAGTTCTTC.

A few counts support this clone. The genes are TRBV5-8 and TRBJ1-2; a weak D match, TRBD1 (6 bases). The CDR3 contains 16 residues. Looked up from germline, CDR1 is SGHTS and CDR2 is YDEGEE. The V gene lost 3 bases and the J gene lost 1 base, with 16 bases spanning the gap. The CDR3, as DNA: TGTGCCAGCAGCTCTATTACAGGGACCCTTAACTATGGCTACACCTTC. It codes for CASSSITGTLNYGYTF.